These T cell receptor beta chains were read from a single sample in a study of blood T cell repertoires in COVID-19. The protocol was immunoSEQ multiplex PCR, while the TCRdb copy is restricted to in-frame clones and leaves out a portion. In the table there are fewer than 250,000 clones, about 85% of which are singletons. The sequencing sample was made of PBMCs or T cells enriched from blood (not recorded which). The source is a man aged 25-45 years who had recovered from COVID-19. Each CDR3 is given with its conserved first and last residue. D genes are given only for firm matches. Part of the rows lack a size; the others show once, few, many or a class for expanded clones.

clone size: -
V gene: TRBV4-2
D gene: -
J gene: TRBJ1-3
CDR3 DNA: TGTGCCAGCAGCCAAGTGTCAGGGGCTGGAAACACCATATATTTT
CDR3 protein: CASSQVSGAGNTIYF

clone size: few
V gene: TRBV5-4
D gene: TRBD1
J gene: TRBJ2-5
CDR3 DNA: TGTGCCAGCAGCTTGGCCTTCGACAGGGGCTTAAAGACCCAGTACTTC
CDR3 protein: CASSLAFDRGLKTQYF

clone size: few
V gene: TRBV25-1
D gene: -
J gene: TRBJ2-7
CDR3 DNA: TGTGCCAGCAGTGATCGGTGGGACAAGGGCCGGGGATCCTACGAGCAGTACTTC
CDR3 protein: CASSDRWDKGRGSYEQYF

clone size: -
V gene: TRBV7-2
D gene: -
J gene: TRBJ2-2
CDR3 DNA: TGTGCCAGCAGCCAACAACCGAACACCGGGGAGCTGTTTTTT
CDR3 protein: CASSQQPNTGELFF

clone size: -
V gene: TRBV5-5
D gene: TRBD2
J gene: TRBJ2-5
CDR3 DNA: TGTGCCAGCAGCCGTAGCGGGAGGGCCCTCGAGACCCAGTACTTC
CDR3 protein: CASSRSGRALETQYF

clone size: -
V gene: TRBV7-8
D gene: TRBD1
J gene: TRBJ2-5
CDR3 DNA: TGTGCCAGCAGCTCACGGCGGGACAGGCCAGAGACCCAGTACTTC
CDR3 protein: CASSSRRDRPETQYF

clone size: -
V gene: TRBV5-5
D gene: -
J gene: TRBJ2-7
CDR3 DNA: TGTGCCAGCAGCTTGGGACAGCCGGCCTACGAGCAGTACTTC
CDR3 protein: CASSLGQPAYEQYF

clone size: -
V gene: TRBV30
D gene: -
J gene: TRBJ2-7
CDR3 DNA: TGTGCCTCCGAGGGGGGGGGCCACTACGAGCAGTACTTC
CDR3 protein: CASEGGGHYEQYF

clone size: once
V gene: TRBV6-5
D gene: -
J gene: TRBJ2-7
CDR3 DNA: TGTGCCAGCAGCCCCCGTCTCTCCTACGAGCAGTACTTC
CDR3 protein: CASSPRLSYEQYF

clone size: once
V gene: TRBV12-5
D gene: TRBD2
J gene: TRBJ2-1
CDR3 DNA: TGTGCTAGTGGTTTTTCCGGGACTAGCGGGGGGGGCAATGAGCAGTTCTTC
CDR3 protein: CASGFSGTSGGGNEQFF

clone size: -
V gene: TRBV19
D gene: -
J gene: TRBJ2-7
CDR3 DNA: TGTGCCAGTAGTATATTGTCTAGCTCCTACGAGCAGTACTTC
CDR3 protein: CASSILSSSYEQYF

clone size: -
V gene: TRBV2
D gene: TRBD2
J gene: TRBJ2-7
CDR3 DNA: TGTGCCAGCAGTGAGGGACTAGCGGGAAGATACGAGCAGTACTTC
CDR3 protein: CASSEGLAGRYEQYF

clone size: -
V gene: TRBV30
D gene: -
J gene: TRBJ2-3
CDR3 DNA: TGTGCCTGGAGTGTATGGTCCAAAGGCGGTTTTGAAACAGATACGCAGTATTTT
CDR3 protein: CAWSVWSKGGFETDTQYF

clone size: -
V gene: TRBV18
D gene: TRBD1
J gene: TRBJ1-6
CDR3 DNA: TGTGCCAGCTCATCCGGGGACAGTTTAGGAAGTAATTCACCCCTCCACTTT
CDR3 protein: CASSSGDSLGSNSPLHF

clone size: once
V gene: TRBV7-7
D gene: -
J gene: TRBJ1-1
CDR3 DNA: TGTGCTAGCAGCCCCGATTTAGGGGGCACTGAAGCTTTCTTT
CDR3 protein: CASSPDLGGTEAFF

clone size: -
V gene: TRBV9
D gene: TRBD1
J gene: TRBJ1-2
CDR3 DNA: TGTGCCAGCAGCCCCCGATGGACAGGGAAGGGCTATGGCTACACCTTC
CDR3 protein: CASSPRWTGKGYGYTF

clone size: -
V gene: TRBV6-2/TRBV6-3
D gene: -
J gene: TRBJ1-2
CDR3 DNA: TGTGCCAGCAGTTCCGACAGAATCTATGGCTACACCTTC
CDR3 protein: CASSSDRIYGYTF

clone size: once
V gene: TRBV7-9
D gene: -
J gene: TRBJ1-6
CDR3 DNA: TGTGCCAGCAGCGGGGAGAGCTCCTATAATTCACCCCTCCACTTT
CDR3 protein: CASSGESSYNSPLHF

clone size: -
V gene: TRBV5-1
D gene: TRBD2
J gene: TRBJ2-5
CDR3 DNA: TGCGCATCGTTTAGCGGGGGGGCCGGTGAGACCCAGTACTTC
CDR3 protein: CASFSGGAGETQYF

clone size: -
V gene: TRBV29-1
D gene: -
J gene: TRBJ1-1
CDR3 DNA: TGCAGCGTTGTCAGGGTTTTAGGGAACACTGAAGCTTTCTTT
CDR3 protein: CSVVRVLGNTEAFF

clone size: once
V gene: TRBV6-2/TRBV6-3
D gene: TRBD1
J gene: TRBJ1-2
CDR3 DNA: TGTGCCAGCAGTTACTCGAATCCGGGACAGGGACATGGCTACACCTTC
CDR3 protein: CASSYSNPGQGHGYTF

clone size: -
V gene: TRBV6-5
D gene: -
J gene: TRBJ1-4
CDR3 DNA: TGTGCCAGCAGTCTGACAGGAAGGGAAAAACTGTTTTTT
CDR3 protein: CASSLTGREKLFF

clone size: -
V gene: TRBV9
D gene: -
J gene: TRBJ2-1
CDR3 DNA: TGTGCCAGCAGTCCAACTAGTTTTCGCTCCTACAATGAGCAGTTCTTC
CDR3 protein: CASSPTSFRSYNEQFF

clone size: -
V gene: TRBV10-3
D gene: TRBD2
J gene: TRBJ2-3
CDR3 DNA: TGTGCCACCCAAACTAGCGGGGGGGGCACAGATACGCAGTATTTT
CDR3 protein: CATQTSGGGTDTQYF

clone size: -
V gene: TRBV6-5
D gene: TRBD2
J gene: TRBJ2-1
CDR3 DNA: TGTGCCACGTTAGCGGGGGGGAGTTCCTACAATGAGCAGTTCTTC
CDR3 protein: CATLAGGSSYNEQFF

clone size: -
V gene: TRBV11-3
D gene: TRBD2
J gene: TRBJ2-7
CDR3 DNA: TGTGCCAGCAGCTTAGAGGGGACTAGCGGCGTTTACGAGCAGTACTTC
CDR3 protein: CASSLEGTSGVYEQYF

clone size: -
V gene: TRBV11-2
D gene: TRBD1
J gene: TRBJ1-5
CDR3 DNA: TGTGCCAGCAGCCCCTGGACAGGGATCCCCCCAGAGCCCCAGCATTTT
CDR3 protein: CASSPWTGIPPEPQHF

clone size: -
V gene: TRBV7-3
D gene: TRBD2
J gene: TRBJ2-1
CDR3 DNA: TGTGCCAGCAGTGGGACTAGCTTCAATGAGCAGTTCTTC
CDR3 protein: CASSGTSFNEQFF

clone size: -
V gene: TRBV12-3/TRBV12-4
D gene: -
J gene: TRBJ1-2
CDR3 DNA: TGTGCCAGCAGCAGACTCTTTGGCTACACCTTC
CDR3 protein: CASSRLFGYTF

clone size: -
V gene: TRBV4-1
D gene: TRBD1
J gene: TRBJ1-6
CDR3 DNA: TGCGCCAGCAGCCACCAGACAGGGGCAAGTTTCCACTTT
CDR3 protein: CASSHQTGASFHF